Listed below are T cell receptor beta chains from one sample, sequenced in a study of cytomegalovirus exposure and HLA in healthy donors. Method: immunoSEQ multiplex PCR; TCRdb's copy keeps in-frame clones and lacks some. The table includes some 140,000 clones, approximately 84% detected once. Sequences were obtained from PBMCs. These receptors came from a man aged 25-45 years in good health and CMV-seropositive. Each CDR3 is given with its conserved first and last residue. D genes are given only for firm matches. The size of a clone is reported for some rows only, either as once, few or many, or as a class for expanded clones.

TRBJ2-1,.,TRBV27,TRBD1,TGTGCCAGCAGTTTTGGACAGGGAGGATACAATGAGCAGTTCTTC,CASSFGQGGYNEQFF
TRBJ1-2,.,TRBV18,TRBD1,TGTGCCAGCTCAACGAGGGGACAGACTAACTATGGCTACACCTTC,CASSTRGQTNYGYTF
TRBJ2-3,.,TRBV9,.,TGTGCCAGCAGCGTACTGGGTGAGAACGGGTTAGATACGCAGTATTTT,CASSVLGENGLDTQYF
TRBJ2-7,.,TRBV19,TRBD2,TGTGCCAGTAGTATGGGGGGGTCCCCCTCCTACGAGCAGTACTTC,CASSMGGSPSYEQYF
TRBJ2-1,.,TRBV5-4,.,TGTGCCAGCAGCTTAACGGCCTACAATGAGCAGTTCTTC,CASSLTAYNEQFF
TRBJ2-3,.,TRBV11-3,TRBD2,TGTGCCAGCAGCTCCCAAGGACTAGCGGCCGATACGCAGTATTTT,CASSSQGLAADTQYF
TRBJ1-1,.,TRBV5-5,.,TGTGCCAGCTTTATGCTTCAGGCTGAAGCTTTCTTT,CASFMLQAEAFF
TRBJ2-2,.,TRBV27,.,TGTGCCAGCTGGCCGTCGCTAGCGCCGAACACCGGGGAGCTGTTTTTT,CASWPSLAPNTGELFF
TRBJ2-5,.,TRBV5-4,TRBD1,TGTGCCAGCAGCTCCCCGGGACAGCAAGAGACCCAGTACTTC,CASSSPGQQETQYF
TRBJ2-7,.,TRBV7-2,.,TGTGCCAGCAGCTCGAGCTCCTACGAGCAGTACTTC,CASSSSSYEQYF
TRBJ2-1,.,TRBV7-2,TRBD2,TGTGCCAGCAGCTCGACTAGCGATGCGACTGAGCAGTTCTTC,CASSSTSDATEQFF
TRBJ2-1,once,TRBV6-5,TRBD2,TGTGCCAGCAGTTACCTTTCTAGCGGATCCTACAATGAGCAGTTCTTC,CASSYLSSGSYNEQFF
TRBJ2-1,few,TRBV29-1,TRBD1,TGCAGCGTTGAGTCCAGGGGGCAGGGTGAGCAGTTCTTC,CSVESRGQGEQFF
TRBJ1-3,once,TRBV30,.,TGTGCCTGGAGTGAGGCAGGGGTTTTTCCTGGAAACACCATATATTTT,CAWSEAGVFPGNTIYF
TRBJ2-3,once,TRBV11-3,TRBD2,TGTGCCAGCAGCCTGGGGGCGACTAGCGGGAGAGGCGGGCGCACAGATACGCAGTATTTT,CASSLGATSGRGGRTDTQYF
TRBJ1-5,few,TRBV9,.,TGTGCCAGCAGCGTAGGAGACGGGACATCCCAGCATTTT,CASSVGDGTSQHF
TRBJ1-6,many,TRBV28,.,TGTGCCAGCAAAGACCAGGATGCACCCCTCCACTTT,CASKDQDAPLHF
TRBJ2-1,.,TRBV7-2,.,TGTGCCAGCAGCCCAACATATTACAATGAGCAGTTCTTC,CASSPTYYNEQFF
TRBJ2-7,.,TRBV10-2,.,TGCGCCAGCAGCGGACTTCCCCGCTACGAGCAGTACTTC,CASSGLPRYEQYF
TRBJ2-3,.,TRBV7-3,.,TGTGCCAGCAGCGTCGGGGATACGCAGTATTTT,CASSVGDTQYF
TRBJ1-1,.,TRBV5-6,TRBD1,TGTGCCAGCAGCTTTATGGACAGGGAAACTGAAGCTTTCTTT,CASSFMDRETEAFF
TRBJ2-4,.,TRBV6-5,TRBD1,TGTGCCAGCAGTTACACCGGGACAGGGAACAAAAACATTCAGTACTTC,CASSYTGTGNKNIQYF
TRBJ2-1,.,TRBV5-6,TRBD2,TGTGCCAGCAGCTTTACGGGAGGCAATGAGCAGTTCTTC,CASSFTGGNEQFF
TRBJ2-3,.,TRBV7-3,TRBD1,TGTGCCAGCAGCTTGGACAGGGCAGATACGCAGTATTTT,CASSLDRADTQYF
TRBJ2-1,.,TRBV6-5,TRBD2,TGTGCCAGCAGTTACGGCTCTAGCGGGAGCAATGAGCAGTTCTTC,CASSYGSSGSNEQFF
TRBJ2-3,.,TRBV15,TRBD1,TGTGCCACCAGCAGGGCAGGGACAGGGAACACAGATACGCAGTATTTT,CATSRAGTGNTDTQYF
TRBJ2-3,.,TRBV5-6,.,TGTGCCAGCAGCCCCCCCTTGGCGGGAATGGATACGCAGTATTTT,CASSPPLAGMDTQYF
TRBJ1-2,.,TRBV28,.,TGTGCCAGCAGGGGCAGGTGGCTGCCCCCTAACTATGGCTACACCTTC,CASRGRWLPPNYGYTF
TRBJ2-7,.,TRBV18,TRBD1,TGTGCCAGCTCACCCGGACAGGGGATATACGAGCAGTACTTC,CASSPGQGIYEQYF
TRBJ2-1,.,TRBV18,.,TGTGCCAGCTCATTGACGGAGGGGACTTACAATGAGCAGTTCTTC,CASSLTEGTYNEQFF
TRBJ2-7,.,TRBV30,.,TGTGCCTGGAGCGCCTCACAGGGAAGGGCATACTTC,CAWSASQGRAYF
TRBJ2-5,.,TRBV19,.,TGTGCCAGTAGTATAGATAGGGGGTACCAAGAGACCCAGTACTTC,CASSIDRGYQETQYF
TRBJ2-7,few,TRBV6-6,.,TGTGCCAGCAGCCCGGGTGGGTACGAGCAGTACTTC,CASSPGGYEQYF
TRBJ1-4,.,TRBV19,.,TGTGCCAGTAGCACCAGGGCAACTAATGAAAAACTGTTTTTT,CASSTRATNEKLFF
TRBJ1-1,.,TRBV7-9,.,TGTGCCAGCAGCTTTGGCATGAACACTGAAGCTTTCTTT,CASSFGMNTEAFF
TRBJ2-1,.,TRBV27,TRBD2,TGTGCCAGCATGAGGCGGGGGGTGTACAATGAGCAGTTCTTC,CASMRRGVYNEQFF
TRBJ1-2,.,TRBV5-1,.,TGCGCCAGCAGCTTGGGAGAAGGGGCAGGAGCTAACTATGGCTACACCTTC,CASSLGEGAGANYGYTF
TRBJ1-1,.,TRBV11-2,TRBD1,TGTGCCAGCAGCCCGCGCCGGGACAGGGGGCCTGAAGCTTTCTTT,CASSPRRDRGPEAFF
TRBJ2-1,once,TRBV29-1,TRBD2,TGCAGCGTTAAAACTAGCGGGACCTACAATGAGCAGTTCTTC,CSVKTSGTYNEQFF
TRBJ2-5,.,TRBV18,TRBD2,TGTGCCAGCTCACTCCCGTTAGCGGGCGGCCGGGAGACCCAGTACTTC,CASSLPLAGGRETQYF
TRBJ1-1,.,TRBV5-1,TRBD1,TGCGCCAGCAGCTTGCAGGGGGGCACTGAAGCTTTCTTT,CASSLQGGTEAFF
TRBJ2-7,once,TRBV18,.,TGTGCCAGCTCGGAGGGGGCGGGGTCATCCTACGAGCAGTACTTC,CASSEGAGSSYEQYF
TRBJ1-5,.,TRBV5-1,.,TGCGCCAGCAGCTTAGGGGACTTCAATCAGCCCCAGCATTTT,CASSLGDFNQPQHF
TRBJ2-7,once,TRBV5-6,TRBD2,TGTGCCAGCAGCTTCGGACTAGCGGGAGCCGAGCAGTACTTC,CASSFGLAGAEQYF
TRBJ2-3,.,TRBV9,.,TGTGCCAGCAGCGTTAGGGGGGGGACCACAGATACGCAGTATTTT,CASSVRGGTTDTQYF
TRBJ2-5,.,TRBV5-4,.,TGTGCCAGCAGCACCGGGACTCCGCTTCGGGGGACCCAGTACTTC,CASSTGTPLRGTQYF
TRBJ1-1,.,TRBV19,.,TGTGCCAGTAGTGCCTTAGCAGGGAGGACTGAAGCTTTCTTT,CASSALAGRTEAFF
TRBJ1-5,.,TRBV5-1,.,TGCGCCAGCAGCTTGTACTTCAGGGGCGAGACGGGCAATCAGCCCCAGCATTTT,CASSLYFRGETGNQPQHF
TRBJ2-7,.,TRBV19,TRBD2,TGTGCCAGTAGGCGGACTAGCAGTTCCTACGAGCAGTACTTC,CASRRTSSSYEQYF
TRBJ2-7,.,TRBV27,TRBD1,TGTGCCAGCAGTTTATCCTGGGACAGGGCCTACGAGCAGTACTTC,CASSLSWDRAYEQYF
TRBJ1-1,.,TRBV29-1,.,TGCAGCGTTGGCCGGGTCGGTACTGAAGCTTTCTTT,CSVGRVGTEAFF
TRBJ1-2,.,TRBV6-6,.,TGTGCCAGCACGAGGCCTGGCCATGGCTACACCTTC,CASTRPGHGYTF
TRBJ1-1,.,TRBV10-3,.,TGTGCCATCAGGGGAGGGCCGAACACTGAAGCTTTCTTT,CAIRGGPNTEAFF
TRBJ2-1,.,TRBV29-1,.,TGCAGCGTTGCGACTAGCTCCTACAATGAGCAGTTCTTC,CSVATSSYNEQFF
TRBJ2-3,.,TRBV5-4,TRBD2,TGTGCCAGCAGCTTGGGTGCGGGAGGCGCCACAGATACGCAGTATTTT,CASSLGAGGATDTQYF
TRBJ2-7,.,TRBV6-4,TRBD1,TGTGCCAGCAGGCCAGGGGGCTACGAGCAGTACTTC,CASRPGGYEQYF
TRBJ1-2,.,TRBV7-3,TRBD1,TGTGCCAGCAGCTCGTCAGGACAGGCGGTCGGCTACACCTTC,CASSSSGQAVGYTF